This T cell receptor (beta chain) is drawn from a study of cytomegalovirus exposure and HLA in healthy donors. The study, taken as a whole, reports: Among immune exposure information, only CMV serostatus was available.

Amplification used 60 Vbeta primers and 13 Jbeta primers. TCRdb keeps only in-frame clones here, not all; method: immunoSEQ multiplex PCR. The sample holds approximately 91,000 clones, under 75% seen once. Notes on this clone: Its antigen remains unknown.

CDR1 SGHVS and CDR2 FQNEAQ come from the germline V gene. Trimming stripped 1 base from V and 5 bases from J, with 15 bases between. The CDR3 extends over 16 amino acids. This TCR was recovered from a female donor in good health and CMV-seronegative. The sequenced sample was PBMCs. The chain links TRBV7-8 to TRBJ2-1; possible D gene TRBD1, 5 bases. The DNA for the CDR3 is TGTGCCAGCAGCTTAGGTTCCGCCCTGGGGCACAATGAGCAGTTCTTC. As protein: CASSLGSALGHNEQFF.